These 3 T cell receptor beta chains originate from one sample sequenced in a study of T cells in localized non-small cell lung cancer. Sequencing used immunoSEQ multiplex PCR; TCRdb keeps in-frame clones, though not all of them. The sample lists some 66,000 clones; roughly 86% were seen once. This sample comprised peripheral blood, obtained before any cancer treatment. These TCRs come from an older female donor with stage I lung adenocarcinoma.

V and J are TRBV30 and TRBJ1-1; 7 positions agree with TRBD1. Germline V gives CDR1 GTSNPN, CDR2 SVGIG (reference sequence). V dropped 2 bases and J dropped 3; count of bases not matched to a gene: 6. The CDR3 has 14 residues. As DNA, the CDR3 is TGTGCCTGGAGTAAGGGGGCCGTATACACTGAAGCTTTCTTT. Translation: CAWSKGAVYTEAFF. The full variable domain, completed using reference TRBV30 and TRBJ1-1, is SQTIHQWPATLVQPVGSPLSLECTVEGTSNPNLYWYRQAAGRGLQLLFYSVGIGQISSEVPQNLSASRPQDRQFILSSKKLLLSDSGFYLCAWSKGAVYTEAFFGQGTRLTVV.

J is TRBJ1-1 and V is TRBV6-5; TRBD1 might be the D (5 bases). V lost 8 bases and J 3 bases, leaving 13 bases between the germline ends. The CDR3 length is 13 residues. Per the germline V gene, CDR1 is MNHEY and CDR2 is SVGAGI. In DNA form, the CDR3 reads TGTGCCAGCGGTCGGGACCCGGACACTGAAGCTTTCTTT. Protein: CASGRDPDTEAFF.

The count of this clone is one. J is TRBJ1-2 and V is TRBV6-5; 7 nucleotides match TRBD1. Per the germline V gene, CDR1 is MNHEY and CDR2 is SVGAGI. This CDR3 is built from 11 residues. V trimming: 11 bases; J trimming: 5 bases; junction bases outside the gene matches: 5. The CDR3 nucleotides read TGTGCCGTTCAACAGGGGTATGGCTACACCTTC. Its translation is CAVQQGYGYTF.